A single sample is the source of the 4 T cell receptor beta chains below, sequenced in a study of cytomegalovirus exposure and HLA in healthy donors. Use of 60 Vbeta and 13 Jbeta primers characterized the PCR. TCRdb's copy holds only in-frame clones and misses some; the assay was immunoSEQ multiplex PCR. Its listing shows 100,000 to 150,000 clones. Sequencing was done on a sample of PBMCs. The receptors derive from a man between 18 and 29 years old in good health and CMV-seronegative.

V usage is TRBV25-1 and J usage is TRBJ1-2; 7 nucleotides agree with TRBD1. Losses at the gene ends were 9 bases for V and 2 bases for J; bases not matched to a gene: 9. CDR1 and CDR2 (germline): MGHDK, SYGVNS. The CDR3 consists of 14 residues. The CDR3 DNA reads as TGTGCCAGTGCCGCCACAGGGGCGAACTATGGCTACACCTTC. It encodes CASAATGANYGYTF.

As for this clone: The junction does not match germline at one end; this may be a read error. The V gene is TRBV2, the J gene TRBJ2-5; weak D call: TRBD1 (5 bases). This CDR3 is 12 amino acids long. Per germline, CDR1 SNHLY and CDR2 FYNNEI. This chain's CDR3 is CASREGAETQYF. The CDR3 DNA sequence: TGTGCCAGCAGGGAAGGGGCGGAGACCCAGTACTTC.

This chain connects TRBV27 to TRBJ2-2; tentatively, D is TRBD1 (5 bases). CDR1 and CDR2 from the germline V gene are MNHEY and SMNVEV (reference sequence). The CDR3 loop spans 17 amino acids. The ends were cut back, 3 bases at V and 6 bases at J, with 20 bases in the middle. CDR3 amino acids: CASSFVREGIGAGELFF. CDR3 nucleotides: TGTGCCAGCAGTTTCGTCAGGGAAGGTATAGGAGCCGGGGAGCTGTTTTTT.

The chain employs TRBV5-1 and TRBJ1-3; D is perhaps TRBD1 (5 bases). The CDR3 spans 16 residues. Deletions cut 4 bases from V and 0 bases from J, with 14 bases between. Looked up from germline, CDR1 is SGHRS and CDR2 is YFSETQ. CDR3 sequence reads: CASSPGGPSSGNTIYF. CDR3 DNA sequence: TGCGCCAGCAGCCCGGGGGGACCAAGCTCTGGAAACACCATATATTTT.